Listed below are T cell receptor beta chains from one sample, sequenced in a study of cytomegalovirus exposure and HLA in healthy donors. Generated by immunoSEQ multiplex PCR, the TCRdb table keeps only in-frame clones and is missing some. This sample carries 80,000 or so clones, with about 1% going to the ten biggest clones. Material for sequencing was PBMCs. Receptors originate from a woman in her thirties in good health and CMV-seronegative. Both conserved end residues are trimmed from each CDR3.

TRBV7-9	TRBJ2-1	ASSPGTLYNEQF
TRBV4-2	TRBJ1-1	ASSLGANTEDF
TRBV6-4	TRBJ2-7	ASSDSPYGSYEQY
TRBV30	TRBJ1-2	ALPGVYGYT
TRBV11-2	TRBJ2-1	ASSLVSQVNNEQF
TRBV7-9	TRBJ2-3	ASSAGSGTDTQY
TRBV5-1	TRBJ1-1	ASSLTGTNTEAF
TRBV7-9	TRBJ1-1	ASSGRNTEAF
TRBV28	TRBJ1-5	ASSLWVSSNQPQH
TRBV6-5	TRBJ1-1	ASSWGQGAGNTEAF
TRBV29-1	TRBJ1-1	SGGGGNTEAF
TRBV11-2	TRBJ2-7	ASSLNRGPYYEQY
TRBV5-4	TRBJ1-2	ASSNPRQGLYGYT
TRBV27	TRBJ2-7	ASSYSGTGRYEQY
TRBV7-2	TRBJ2-7	ASSSPGVYEQY
TRBV19	TRBJ1-1	ASRPQGHAPEAF
TRBV5-4	TRBJ1-1	ASSDRANTEAF
TRBV19	TRBJ2-1	ASRVTSGSSDEQF
TRBV7-9	TRBJ2-1	ASSSVSVSEQF
TRBV7-6	TRBJ2-1	ASSLWVAGEPGQF
TRBV6-1	TRBJ2-7	ASSGDRYEQY
TRBV6-5	TRBJ1-1	ASRSHRGSEAF
TRBV20-1	TRBJ2-3	SVESTDTQY
TRBV4-1	TRBJ2-7	ASSPTGLAGLSYEQY
TRBV27	TRBJ2-7	ASSEGTGKTYEQY
TRBV5-6	TRBJ1-6	ASSLRRDRAYNSPLH
TRBV5-1	TRBJ2-6	ASSLGDRDSGANVLT
TRBV6-1	TRBJ2-7	ASSEAQVSGLRVDEQY
TRBV29-1	TRBJ2-5	SVVPGSSGGAETQY
TRBV29-1	TRBJ1-2	SVGGGTGEGYT
TRBV28	TRBJ2-7	ASSLSPLSKQY
TRBV5-1	TRBJ1-1	ASSLGERAQMNTEAF
TRBV19	TRBJ2-5	ASSTPGPVTGGGTQY
TRBV11-2	TRBJ1-1	ASSRPGHRNTEAF
TRBV2	TRBJ1-2	ASSETRQFLYGYT
TRBV20-1	.	SARRGYEQY
TRBV30	TRBJ2-2	AWSVGGTGELF
TRBV5-4	TRBJ2-2	ASSLSQGAIGELF
TRBV27	TRBJ2-2	ASSPYPSGTNTGELF
TRBV4-1	TRBJ1-3	ASSQAPGTGATSGNTIY
TRBV6-5	TRBJ2-1	ASKEGLAGAGEQF
TRBV29-1	TRBJ1-2	SVTQGDGYT
TRBV4-2	TRBJ1-2	ASSQEMGQGYGYT
TRBV5-8	TRBJ1-6	ASSWGVRGSPLH
TRBV30	TRBJ1-1	AWSVPGIKAEAF
TRBV6-6	TRBJ2-3	ASTERSGGPPDTQY
TRBV5-6	TRBJ1-1	ASSFTPTGDTEAF
TRBV30	TRBJ1-2	AWGRTGGRYYGYT
TRBV19	TRBJ1-5	ASSIDGTDQFNQPQH
TRBV30	TRBJ1-6	AWSGQGRSYNSPLH
TRBV29-1	TRBJ2-1	SVEDLSSGSSYNEQF
TRBV6-1	TRBJ2-6	ASSGTESGANVLT
TRBV18	TRBJ1-1	ASSPAGEVTEAF
TRBV18	TRBJ2-5	ASSRGQGAHKETQY
TRBV5-1	TRBJ2-7	ASSFGTSVVEQY
TRBV7-2	TRBJ1-2	ASSLSPKTGLRGYT
TRBV10-3	TRBJ1-6	AIRGGQDNSPLH
TRBV30	TRBJ2-6	AWSTYYGANVLT
TRBV4-1	TRBJ2-3	ASSQTTGGLGDTQY
TRBV19	TRBJ2-5	ASSNTGVETQY